One TCR beta chain is described in this entry. This specimen comes from a study of blood T cell repertoires in COVID-19. Study information: Some COVID-19 samples were acute and others convalescent; all came from the United States, Italy and Spain. T cells, B-cell-depleted T cells, or PBMCs provided the cDNA or gDNA that served as material.

The CDR3 has 15 residues. V was clipped by 4 bases and J by 4 bases, with 16 bases between them. From germline, CDR1 is LGHDT and CDR2 YNNKEL (reference sequence). As originally analysed: Estimated nucleated cell counts came from reference gene primer amplification. Method: immunoSEQ multiplex PCR; TCRdb's copy keeps in-frame clones and lacks some. D and trimming come from the DNA, and the V and J calls and clone size come from that table. The table lists about 410,000 clones, approximately 91% of them singletons. What was sequenced was peripheral blood. The receptor comes from a woman aged 35 to 49 with COVID-19, enrolled during active disease. The rearrangement joins TRBV3-1 (or the pseudogene TRBV3-2) to TRBJ2-5; a possible D gene is TRBD2 (6 bases). CDR3 in DNA: TGTGCCAGCAGCCCCTCCGGGACTGCCGTAGAGACCCAGTACTTC. Its protein is CASSPSGTAVETQYF.